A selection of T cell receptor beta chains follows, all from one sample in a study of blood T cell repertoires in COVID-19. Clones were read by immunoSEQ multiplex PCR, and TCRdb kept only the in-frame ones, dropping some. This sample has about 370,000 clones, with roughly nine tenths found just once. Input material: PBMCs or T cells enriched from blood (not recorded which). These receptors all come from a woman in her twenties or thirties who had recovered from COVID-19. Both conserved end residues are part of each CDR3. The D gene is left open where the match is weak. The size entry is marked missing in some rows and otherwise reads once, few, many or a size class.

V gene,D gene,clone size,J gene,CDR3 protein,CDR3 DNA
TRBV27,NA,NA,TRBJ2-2,CASSTQGRTGELFF,TGTGCCAGCAGTACACAGGGGAGGACCGGGGAGCTGTTTTTT
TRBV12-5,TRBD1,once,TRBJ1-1,CASVDVGTGKLEAFF,TGTGCTAGTGTCGATGTCGGGACAGGTAAACTTGAAGCTTTCTTT
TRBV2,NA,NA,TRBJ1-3,CASSELSGSGNTIYF,TGTGCCAGCAGTGAACTTTCAGGCTCTGGAAACACCATATATTTT
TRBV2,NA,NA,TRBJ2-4,CASGDTARAKNIQYF,TGTGCCAGCGGCGATACAGCCCGAGCCAAAAACATTCAGTACTTC
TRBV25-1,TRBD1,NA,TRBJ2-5,CASLDRTGRETQYF,TGTGCCAGCTTAGACCGGACAGGGCGAGAGACCCAGTACTTC
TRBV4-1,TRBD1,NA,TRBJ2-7,CASSQVVRGHEQYF,TGCGCCAGCAGCCAAGTGGTCAGGGGGCACGAGCAGTACTTC
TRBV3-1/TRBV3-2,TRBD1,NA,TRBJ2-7,CASSRTGQYYEQYF,TGTGCCAGCAGCCGTACGGGACAGTACTACGAGCAGTACTTC
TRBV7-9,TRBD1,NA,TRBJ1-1,CASSLIGQGAVTEAFF,TGTGCCAGCAGCTTAATTGGGCAGGGGGCGGTCACTGAAGCTTTCTTT
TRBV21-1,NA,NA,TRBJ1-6,CASSSWDSNSPLHF,TGTGCCAGCAGCAGCTGGGACAGCAATTCACCCCTCCACTTT
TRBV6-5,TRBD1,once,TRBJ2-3,CASSNTNRGKYF,TGTGCCAGCAGTAACACCAACAGGGGAAAGTATTTT